This T cell receptor (beta chain) comes out of a study of Ad26.COV2.S vaccination and SARS-CoV-2 variants (dated by TCRdb to the early 2020s). Concerning the study at large: Donors in the vaccine arm were drawn from COV1001, a multicentre, randomized, double-blind, placebo-controlled phase I-IIa trial testing Ad26.COV2.S in healthy adults. Dosing of Ad26.COV2.S was intramuscular, at either 5x10^10 or 1x10^11 viral particles, delivered as one shot or as two shots spaced 56 days apart. TCRbeta repertoire sequencing served as the tool for gauging how specific and how broad the SARS-CoV-2-reactive T cell receptors were following Ad26.COV2.S vaccination. The TCR-sequenced set comprised about 30 samples: 19 Ad26.COV2.S vaccine recipients, 5 placebo recipients and 8 SARS-CoV-2 convalescent individuals. Participants in the trial were split at random into five groups of five each, receiving low-dose or high-dose Ad26.COV2.S once or twice, or else placebo on both occasions. Investigators did not know the trial group allocation while performing experiments and assessing outcomes. On the study overall, not on this receptor specifically: Vaccine and placebo recipients had similar non-spike TCR breadth, a finding consistent with the vaccine containing only spike. The study was not powered to compare responses between vaccine doses or regimens. According to the authors, total T cell responses may have been underestimated by the TCR breadth and depth analyses. Compared with placebo recipients, Ad26.COV2.S recipients showed higher spike-specific TCR breadth (P = 0.0014). After vaccination, spike-specific CD8+ and CD4+ T cell responses were reported to show substantial breadth.

Per the publication, the treatment or condition label means: around 19 received Ad26.COV2.S at low or high dose, single or two shots; about 5 received placebo; per-sample allocation not given. Repertoires of vaccine and placebo recipients were sequenced from samples taken on day 63 after the first injection. Cohort 1b enrolled fewer than 30 adults aged 18-55 years at a single site in Boston, USA, between 29 July and 7 August 2020. Ad26.COV2.S was a replication-incompetent adenovirus type 26 vector that expressed a prefusion-stabilized SARS-CoV-2 spike protein derived from the original Wuhan strain. The immunoSEQ Assay was the method used to sequence TCRbeta CDR3 regions. After extraction, genomic DNA underwent amplification by bias-controlled multiplex PCR, followed by high-throughput sequencing. In the authors' own workflow: To quantify the absolute abundance of every unique TCRbeta CDR3 region, sequences were collapsed and filtered. Usable DNA was measured by amplifying reference genes present in all nucleated cells, and TCRbeta template counts were normalized to that usable DNA to estimate T cell fraction. Repertoire TCRs were annotated as SARS-CoV-2-specific by exact matching of V gene, CDR3 amino acid sequence and J gene to a known reactive TCR set. The reference SARS-CoV-2 TCR set came from MIRA and was filtered for enrichment in COVID-19-positive ImmuneCODE repertoires, removing public or cross-reactive TCRs. Drawing on the MIRA antigens, annotated TCRs were analysed further at the level of specific ORF or position within ORF. Breadth was defined as annotated unique rearrangements over total unique productive rearrangements; depth was the summed frequency of those rearrangements. Group comparisons of TCR breadth used two-sided Wilcoxon rank-sum tests. The table was pulled from immuneACCESS by TCRdb, which kept in-frame rearrangements only. Such tables lose some clones; where checked, under half of the loss comes from unresolved V genes, and the rest has no known cause. D and trimming come from the DNA, and the V and J calls and clone size come from that table. Present in this sample are some 460,000 clones, about 88% of which were seen just once. 1.5% to 2% of the sample belongs to the ten largest clones.

Remarks on this clone: It has no known antigen specificity. Per-nucleotide qualities are absent, and no much larger clonotype sits a single base away.

V ends up 5 bases short and J 4 bases short, with an unmatched junction base count of 4. The germline V gene yields SGHTA for CDR1 and FQGNSA for CDR2. From the cysteine through the phenylalanine, the CDR3 covers 15 amino acids. Only CDR3 DNA is held: 45 bases, read in frame from base 1. The chain is assembled from TRBV7-2 and TRBJ2-1, with 11 middle bases fitting TRBD2. This specimen was peripheral blood, taken in a trial of Ad26.COV2.S vaccine versus placebo. The receptor was derived from a person aged 18-65 years who received the Ad26.COV2.S COVID-19 vaccine or a placebo. The CDR3 region reads CASSPWTSGYNEQFF. The nucleotide sequence reads TGTGCCAGCAGCCCATGGACTAGCGGGTACAATGAGCAGTTCTTC.